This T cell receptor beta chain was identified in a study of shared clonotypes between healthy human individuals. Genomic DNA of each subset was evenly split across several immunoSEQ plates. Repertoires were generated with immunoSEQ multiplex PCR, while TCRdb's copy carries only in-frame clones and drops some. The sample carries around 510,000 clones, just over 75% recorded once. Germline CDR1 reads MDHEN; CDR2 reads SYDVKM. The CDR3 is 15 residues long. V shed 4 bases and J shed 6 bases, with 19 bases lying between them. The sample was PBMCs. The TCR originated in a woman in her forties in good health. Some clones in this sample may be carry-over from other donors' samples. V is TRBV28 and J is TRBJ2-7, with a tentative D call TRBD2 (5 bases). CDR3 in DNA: TGTGCCAGCAGTTCCCCCCCCGGGAACTCGGCCGAGCAGTACTTC. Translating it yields CASSSPPGNSAEQYF.